This record covers a single T cell receptor (beta chain). The data are from a study of blood T cell repertoires in COVID-19. For the study at large: Samples representing acute and convalescent COVID-19 were sourced from the United States, Italy and Spain.

Produced via immunoSEQ multiplex PCR; TCRdb's table is partial and in-frame only. The sample lists over 100,000 clones, 82% occurring once. Specimen: peripheral blood. The origin of this receptor is a woman between 65 and 79 years old with acute or convalescent COVID-19.

DNA of the CDR3: TGTGCCATCAGCCGGGACACCACCGGGGAGCTGTTTTTT. Its protein is CAISRDTTGELFF. This chain links TRBV10-3 with TRBJ2-2, with D perhaps TRBD1 (6 bases). The CDR3 runs to 13 residues. Trimming took 6 bases from V and 4 from J, leaving 9 bases between them. Per germline, CDR1 ENHRY and CDR2 SYGVKD.